Listed below are T cell receptor beta chains from one sample, sequenced in a study of T cell responses to AZD1222 COVID-19 vaccine. The table came from immunoSEQ multiplex PCR; TCRdb's copy has only in-frame clones and leaves some out. The data show about 93,000 clones, with about 86% seen just once and 5% to 7.5% held by the top ten. The specimen was peripheral blood, collected on day 0 of AZD1222 vaccination. Receptor source: an adult in good health. Each CDR3 is given with its conserved first and last residue. D genes are given only for firm matches. Clone size is stated in some rows and not others, as once, few, many or a class when expanded.

clone size	D gene	J gene	CDR3 length	V gene	CDR3 DNA	CDR3 protein
-	-	TRBJ1-5	14	TRBV7-2	TGTGCCAGCAGCTTAAGGGAAAGCAATCAGCCCCAGCATTTT	CASSLRESNQPQHF
-	-	TRBJ1-1	13	TRBV6-1	TGTGCCAGCAGTGATCACAGCGTCACTGAAGCTTTCTTT	CASSDHSVTEAFF
-	-	TRBJ1-4	14	TRBV11-2	TGTGCCAGCAGCTTAGGGGGGGTCGGGGAAAAACTGTTTTTT	CASSLGGVGEKLFF
-	-	TRBJ1-4	15	TRBV6-1	TGTGCCAGCAGTGAAACGATTGCAACTAATGAAAAACTGTTTTTT	CASSETIATNEKLFF
once	-	TRBJ2-3	13	TRBV29-1	TGCAGCGTTGATGAGGGAGCCACAGATACGCAGTATTTT	CSVDEGATDTQYF
-	-	TRBJ2-3	15	TRBV7-3	TGTGCCAGCAGCCCCCTGCTGGGAGGAGCAGATACGCAGTATTTT	CASSPLLGGADTQYF
-	-	TRBJ1-3	13	TRBV30	TGTGCCTGGAGTGGGACACTCGGAAACACCATATATTTT	CAWSGTLGNTIYF
-	TRBD1	TRBJ1-2	15	TRBV3-1/TRBV3-2	TGTGCCAGCAGCCCCTGGACAGGGTTATCCTATGGCTACACCTTC	CASSPWTGLSYGYTF
-	-	TRBJ2-3	13	TRBV5-1	TGCGCCAGCAGCTTGGGACTAGCAGATACGCAGTATTTT	CASSLGLADTQYF
-	-	TRBJ2-7	14	TRBV6-1	TGTGCCAGCAGTGAAGCGAACTCGCCCTACGAGCAGTACTTC	CASSEANSPYEQYF
-	TRBD1	TRBJ2-5	15	TRBV16	TGTGCCAGCAGCCAACAACAGGGGGCCCAAGAGACCCAGTACTTC	CASSQQQGAQETQYF
-	TRBD2	TRBJ2-7	14	TRBV5-1	TGCGCCAGTCGGACTAGCGGGGGTCTCTACGAGCAGTACTTC	CASRTSGGLYEQYF
-	-	TRBJ1-1	14	TRBV15	TGTGCCACCAGCAGAGCGGAATATGACACTGAAGCTTTCTTT	CATSRAEYDTEAFF
once	TRBD2	TRBJ2-5	13	TRBV11-3	TGTGCCAGCAGCCCGCGGGGGGGGGAAACCCAGTACTTC	CASSPRGGETQYF
-	TRBD1	TRBJ1-3	15	TRBV4-1	TGCGCCAGCAGCCCGGACAGGCTCTCTGGAAACACCATATATTTT	CASSPDRLSGNTIYF
-	-	TRBJ1-1	15	TRBV7-2	TGTGCCAGCAACCCCCACGGGGAGGGAAGGACTGAAGCTTTCTTT	CASNPHGEGRTEAFF
-	TRBD1	TRBJ1-6	14	TRBV6-5	TGTGCCAGCAGAAGGACAGGGGAGTATTCACCCCTCCACTTT	CASRRTGEYSPLHF
few	-	TRBJ2-7	11	TRBV6-5	TGTGCCAGCGGGGACCCAAGGAAGCAGTACTTC	CASGDPRKQYF
-	-	TRBJ2-1	13	TRBV28	TGTGCCAGCAGCCCATGGGGATCGGGAGAGCAGTTCTTC	CASSPWGSGEQFF
-	-	TRBJ1-2	12	TRBV7-2	TGTGCCAGCCCGCGGCTTGGCTATGGCTACACCTTC	CASPRLGYGYTF
once	-	TRBJ1-1	11	TRBV11-3	TGTGCCAGCAGCTTAGGGGTTGAAGCTTTCTTT	CASSLGVEAFF
-	TRBD1	TRBJ1-6	15	TRBV6-4	TGTGCCAGCAGGAGGACAGGGGCCTATAATTCACCCCTCCACTTT	CASRRTGAYNSPLHF
-	-	TRBJ1-2	16	TRBV3-1/TRBV3-2	TGTGCCAGCAGCCAAGTGTTGGACAGAGGAACCTATGGCTACACCTTC	CASSQVLDRGTYGYTF
once	TRBD1	TRBJ1-4	14	TRBV6-5	TGTGCCAGCAAGCCCGGGACAGTGAGTAGAAAACTGTTTTTT	CASKPGTVSRKLFF
-	TRBD1	TRBJ2-2	13	TRBV12-3/TRBV12-4	TGTGCCAGCAGGCCGACAGGGGACGGGGAGCTGTTTTTT	CASRPTGDGELFF
-	-	TRBJ1-5	13	TRBV15	TGTGCCACCAGCAGAGCGGATAATCAGCCCCAGCATTTT	CATSRADNQPQHF
few	-	TRBJ2-7	15	TRBV2	TGTGCCAGCAGTGAGTGGGACGCTTCTTCCTACGAGCAGTACTTC	CASSEWDASSYEQYF
once	TRBD1	TRBJ1-6	16	TRBV7-9	TGTGCCACCAATGAGGGGGGACAGGGGAACAATTCACCCCTCCACTTT	CATNEGGQGNNSPLHF
few	TRBD1	TRBJ1-2	15	TRBV10-3	TGTGCCATCTCAATCCGGGACAGGGATAACTATGGCTACACCTTC	CAISIRDRDNYGYTF
-	-	TRBJ2-1	15	TRBV7-8	TGTGCCAGCAGCTTAGGGGGGCGTGCCTACAATGAGCAGTTCTTC	CASSLGGRAYNEQFF
-	-	TRBJ2-7	15	TRBV4-2	TGTGCCAGCAGCCAAGATGAGGGAACTAGCTTCGAGCAGTACTTC	CASSQDEGTSFEQYF
-	-	TRBJ1-1	11	TRBV5-1	TGCGCCAGCAGCTTGGAGGGTGAAGCTTTCTTT	CASSLEGEAFF
-	-	TRBJ2-2	15	TRBV7-9	TGTGCCAGCAGCCCCCTATGGGGTGGGACCGGGGAGCTGTTTTTT	CASSPLWGGTGELFF
-	-	TRBJ1-1	16	TRBV5-6	TGTGCCAGCAGCCCGAATCGGGGCCGAATGAACACTGAAGCTTTCTTT	CASSPNRGRMNTEAFF
once	TRBD1	TRBJ2-7	14	TRBV18	TGTGCCAGCTCACCTGGGACAGGGTTATACGAGCAGTACTTC	CASSPGTGLYEQYF